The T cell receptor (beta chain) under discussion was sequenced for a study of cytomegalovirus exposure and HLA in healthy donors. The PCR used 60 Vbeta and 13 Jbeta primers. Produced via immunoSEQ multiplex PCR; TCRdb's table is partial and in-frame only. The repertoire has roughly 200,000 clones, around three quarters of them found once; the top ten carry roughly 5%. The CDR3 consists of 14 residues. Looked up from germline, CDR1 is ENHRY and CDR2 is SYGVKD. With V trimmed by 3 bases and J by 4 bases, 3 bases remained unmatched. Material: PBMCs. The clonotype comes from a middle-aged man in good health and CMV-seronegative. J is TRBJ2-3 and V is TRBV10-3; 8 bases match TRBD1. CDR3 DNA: TGTGCCATCAGTGATCCGACAGGGGCAGATACGCAGTATTTT. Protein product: CAISDPTGADTQYF.